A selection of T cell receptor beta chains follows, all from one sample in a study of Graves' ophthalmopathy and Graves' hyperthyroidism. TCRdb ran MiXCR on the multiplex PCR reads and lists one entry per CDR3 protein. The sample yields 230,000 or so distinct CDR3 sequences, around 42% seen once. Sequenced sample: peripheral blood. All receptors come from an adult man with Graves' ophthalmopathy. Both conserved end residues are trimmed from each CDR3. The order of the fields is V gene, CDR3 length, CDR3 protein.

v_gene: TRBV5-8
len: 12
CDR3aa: ASSSGEKNTEAF

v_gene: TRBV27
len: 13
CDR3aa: ASSLSPDRGHEQY

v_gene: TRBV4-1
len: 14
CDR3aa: ASSQRGVGLDQPQH

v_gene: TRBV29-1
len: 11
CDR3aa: SVGTGVSYGYT

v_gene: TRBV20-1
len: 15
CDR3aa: SARGPTTGQGHLTQY

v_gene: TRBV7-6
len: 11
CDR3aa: ASSPRTENGYT

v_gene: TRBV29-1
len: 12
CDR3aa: SVASPQGRTEAF

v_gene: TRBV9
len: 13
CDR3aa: ASSVGGGVSYEQY

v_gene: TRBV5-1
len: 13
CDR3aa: ASSLAPRGGSEQY

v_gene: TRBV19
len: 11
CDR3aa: ASSPFRQETQY

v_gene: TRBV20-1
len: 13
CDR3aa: SASRPSGSTDTQY

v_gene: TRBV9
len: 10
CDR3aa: AQGSNTGELF

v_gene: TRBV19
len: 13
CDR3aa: ASSIVDSRNEKLF

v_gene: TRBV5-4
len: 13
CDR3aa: ASSLGAYSSYEQY

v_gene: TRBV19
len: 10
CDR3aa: ASSIIDQPQH

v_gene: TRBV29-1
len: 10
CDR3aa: SVEHSQETQY

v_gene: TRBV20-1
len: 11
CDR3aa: SANSCPGNTIY

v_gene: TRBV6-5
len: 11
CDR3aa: ASAPVMNTEAF

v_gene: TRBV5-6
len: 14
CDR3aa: ASSLFGIRYQETQY

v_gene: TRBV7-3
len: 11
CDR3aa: ASSSARYNEQF

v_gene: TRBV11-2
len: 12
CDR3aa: ASSLDRGGVTQY

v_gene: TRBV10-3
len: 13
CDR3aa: ASKTSGGSVVEQY

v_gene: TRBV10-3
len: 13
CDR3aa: AISETRGANHEQY

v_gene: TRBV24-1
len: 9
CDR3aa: ATSNGYEQY

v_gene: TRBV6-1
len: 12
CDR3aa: AARIRDTAQKAF

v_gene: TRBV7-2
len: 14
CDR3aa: ASSRRTSGSFYEQY

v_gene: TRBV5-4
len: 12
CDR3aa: ASIGGAGANVLT

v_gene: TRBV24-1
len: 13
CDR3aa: ATSDLRGFTDTQY

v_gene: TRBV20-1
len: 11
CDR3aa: SARGMANTEAF

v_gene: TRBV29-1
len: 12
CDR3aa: SVDEHSAGYGYT